Shown below are 5 T cell receptor beta chains from a single sample sequenced in a study of control samples from healthy donors and cancer patients. The assay was immunoSEQ multiplex PCR, and TCRdb's table has in-frame clones only and misses some. Altogether some 130,000 clones are present, about 93% being singletons, with the ten largest covering about 1.7%. The sequenced sample was PBMCs. The receptors derive from a man in his fifties or sixties with head and neck cancer.

J is TRBJ1-2 and V is TRBV7-9, with a possible D match to TRBD1 (6 bases). From germline, CDR1 is SEHNR and CDR2 FQNEAQ (reference sequence). The CDR3 totals 13 residues. V was shortened by 5 bases and J by 4 bases, with 11 bases between the two germline ends. The CDR3 DNA follows: TGTGCCAGCAGCCTACAGGGCCTCTATGGCTACACCTTC. It yields the protein CASSLQGLYGYTF.

The genes are TRBV18 and TRBJ1-1, with 7 bases matching TRBD1. The CDR3 runs 16 residues. With V trimmed by 4 bases and J by 1 base, 9 bases remained unmatched. CDR1 KGHSH and CDR2 LQKENI come from the germline V gene. In DNA, the CDR3 is TGTGCCAGCTCACAGCGTCCCGACAGGGAGAACACTGAAGCTTTCTTT. Its translation is CASSQRPDRENTEAFF.

V and J are TRBV3-1 (or the pseudogene TRBV3-2) and TRBJ2-1; the match to TRBD2 covers 7 bases. J lost 4 bases, V lost 5 bases, and 2 bases had no gene match. The CDR3 contains 13 residues. From germline, CDR1 is LGHDT and CDR2 YNNKEL (reference sequence). CDR3 protein: CASSGGGYNEQFF. The CDR3 DNA sequence: TGTGCCAGCAGCGGGGGGGGTTACAATGAGCAGTTCTTC.

V and J are TRBV23-1 and TRBJ2-1; possibly TRBD2 for D (5 bases). TRBV23-1 is an ORF for which the function is uncertain. The CDR3 has 18 amino acids. Trimming removed 0 bases from V and 9 bases from J, with 24 bases in between. The CDR3 is CASSQSIPLALAVGEQFF. The CDR3 nucleotides read TGCGCCAGCAGTCAATCTATCCCCCTGGCCCTAGCAGTCGGTGAGCAGTTCTTC.

The chain recombines TRBV5-5 with TRBJ2-3, with 7 nucleotides matching TRBD1. Germline V gene lookup returns CDR1 SGHKS and CDR2 YYEKEE (reference sequence). The length of the CDR3 is 16 residues. Trimming at V came to 5 bases and at J to 2 bases, leaving 11 bases not matched to a gene. CDR3 amino acids: CASSSGTVPPTDTQYF. The CDR3 nucleotides read TGTGCCAGCAGTTCCGGGACAGTACCCCCCACAGATACGCAGTATTTT.